This T cell receptor (beta chain) was recovered during a study of cytomegalovirus exposure and HLA in healthy donors. General study points: High specificity and sensitivity for cytomegalovirus status were reported for the classifier. The study listed 164 cytomegalovirus-associated TCR beta chains.

At sampling all donors were nominally healthy, likely with unrecorded immune exposures. CDR3 length equals 15 residues. Germline trimming cut 3 bases from V and 4 bases from J; bases unmatched to any gene: 5. CDR1 and CDR2 (germline): SGHRS, YFSETQ. A single count supports this clone. Its specificity is unknown. Primers included in the PCR were 60 Vbeta and 13 Jbeta primers. Using immunoSEQ multiplex PCR, the repertoire was profiled, and TCRdb retains in-frame clones only, with some absent. Of 100,000 or so clones in the sample, 60% to 75% were seen once. This chain connects TRBV5-1 to TRBJ1-3; 9 nucleotides line up with TRBD1. This clonotype originated in a man aged 40-50 years in good health and CMV-seropositive. Sample: PBMCs. For the CDR3, the DNA is TGCGCCAGCAGCTCGAGACAGGGGGGCGGAAACACCATATATTTT. As protein: CASSSRQGGGNTIYF.